These 4 T cell receptor beta chains share one sample of origin, sequenced in a study of vaccination and CD4 T cells after COVID-19. As to treatment: roughly 10-day PBMC culture with coronavirus spike peptide pools or control peptides (ViraFEST assay). The Oncomine TCR Beta short-read assay generated sequence data from the DNA of cultured CD4+ T cells. Using its own MiXCR run on the PCR reads, TCRdb lists one record per CDR3 protein. The sample holds 6,000 to 7,500 distinct CDR3 sequences, 15% to 20% seen once. No antigen is known for these receptors. The sample comprised CD4+ T cells from blood, cultured in vitro. Every receptor here comes from a human donor who had recovered from COVID-19.

This clonotype turned up a few times. The chain couples TRBV2 to TRBJ1-2; the D gene is possibly TRBD1 (5 bases). Trimming cost V 8 bases and J 2 bases, with 9 bases left between them. Germline-derived CDR1 and CDR2 are SNHLY and FYNNEI. The CDR3 extends over 12 amino acids. The CDR3 DNA follows: TGTGCCAGCCGCGACAGCAACTATGGCTACACCTTC. Translated, it gives CASRDSNYGYTF.

The chain is built from TRBV11-3 and TRBJ1-1; D is ambiguous. The CDR3 runs 12 residues. Trimming pared 6 bases from V and 2 bases from J, leaving 7 bases between. Per germline, CDR1 SGHNT and CDR2 YENEEA. Here the CDR3 reads CASSLDNTEAFF. CDR3 bases: TGTGCCAGCAGTCTCGACAACACTGAAGCTTTCTTT. The whole variable domain, remainder taken from reference TRBV11-3 and TRBJ1-1, is EAGVVQSPRYKIIEKKQPVAFWCNPISGHNTLYWYLQNLGQGPELLIRYENEEAVDDSQLPKDRFSAERLKGVDSTLKIQPAELGDSAVYLCASSLDNTEAFFGQGTRLTVV.

The chain links TRBV19 to TRBJ2-2; 10 bases map to TRBD2. The J segment lost 4 bases and the V segment lost 3 bases, leaving 5 bases of the junction unmatched. The CDR3 runs to 16 residues. CDR1 and CDR2 (germline): LNHDA, SQIVND (reference sequence). The CDR3 loop reads CASSILAGAITGELFF. As DNA, the CDR3 is TGTGCCAGTAGTATTCTAGCGGGAGCGATCACCGGGGAGCTGTTTTTT.

The gene calls are TRBV2 and TRBJ1-1, with a tentative D call TRBD1 (6 bases). The V end was cut by 8 bases, the J end by 3 bases, with 13 bases between. The germline CDR1 and CDR2 sequences are SNHLY and FYNNEI. This CDR3 is built from 13 residues. The CDR3 protein is CASSATGDTEAFF. DNA of the CDR3: TGTGCCAGCTCGGCGACAGGCGACACTGAAGCTTTCTTT.